One TCR beta chain is described in this entry. Its antigen is still unknown. The data stem from a study of siplizumab effects on memory and regulatory T cells. Trimming took off 3 bases at V and 5 bases at J, with 13 bases between the two ends. This CDR3 region has 14 residues. The V gene's germline CDR1 is SGHTA and CDR2 FQGNSA. Per sample, roughly 94,000 TCR templates underwent assay. Libraries were prepared by immunoSEQ multiplex PCR; TCRdb keeps only in-frame clonotypes and omits some of them. Here the sample spans about 100,000 clones, about 91% being singletons. General observations from the study: To unstimulated subsets, only a minor fraction of alloreactive clones could be mapped. The study found that mappable alloreactive CD4+ clones averaged about 70% Treg-derived with siplizumab and about 26% in controls. Of the proliferating CD4+ or CD8+ clones, roughly 75-97% lacked a naive or memory phenotype that could be assigned.

The sequenced material came from CD4+ T cells sorted from blood. The chain links TRBV7-2 to TRBJ2-5, with unresolved D. This receptor was identified in a human donor in good health. Some clones in this sample may be carry-over from other donors' samples. The CDR3: CASSFRRSLETQYF. The DNA for the CDR3 is TGTGCCAGCAGCTTCCGCCGGAGTCTTGAGACCCAGTACTTC.